This T cell receptor beta chain was observed in a study of T cells in Graves' hyperthyroidism and ophthalmopathy. The study's findings and limits: In the blood, most expanded thyroid clonotypes above 0.001 appeared as well. Ophthalmopathy was model-predicted a median around 6.7 months pre-onset.

This clonotype was counted ten times or more. The antigen is not known. Regions amplified from RNA transcripts were the TCR beta CDR3 regions. Carried out on the TCR CDR3, a first-round RT-PCR used the HTBI primer set. From the multiplex PCR reads, TCRdb called clonotypes with MiXCR, one entry per CDR3 protein. This table holds about 360,000 distinct CDR3 sequences, more than 20% found once. Germline-derived CDR1 and CDR2 are SNHLY and FYNNEI. CDR3 length equals 16 residues. V was shortened by 8 bases and J by 0 bases, with 17 bases between the two germline ends. No progression to ophthalmopathy during 18 months of follow-up defined stable disease.

The sequence was obtained from a man aged 45-65 years with Graves' hyperthyroidism. This chain links TRBV2 with TRBJ2-1; maybe TRBD2 (5 bases). The material sequenced was blood. The CDR3 spells CASGLAEPSSYNEQFF. CDR3 sequence (DNA): TGTGCCAGCGGGCTAGCAGAGCCGAGCTCCTACAATGAGCAGTTCTTC. Variable domain in full (rest from reference TRBV2 and TRBJ2-1): EPEVTQTPSHQVTQMGQEVILRCVPISNHLYFYWYRQILGQKVEFLVSFYNNEISEKSEIFDDQFSVERPDGSNFTLKIRSTKLEDSAMYFCASGLAEPSSYNEQFFGPGTRLTVL.